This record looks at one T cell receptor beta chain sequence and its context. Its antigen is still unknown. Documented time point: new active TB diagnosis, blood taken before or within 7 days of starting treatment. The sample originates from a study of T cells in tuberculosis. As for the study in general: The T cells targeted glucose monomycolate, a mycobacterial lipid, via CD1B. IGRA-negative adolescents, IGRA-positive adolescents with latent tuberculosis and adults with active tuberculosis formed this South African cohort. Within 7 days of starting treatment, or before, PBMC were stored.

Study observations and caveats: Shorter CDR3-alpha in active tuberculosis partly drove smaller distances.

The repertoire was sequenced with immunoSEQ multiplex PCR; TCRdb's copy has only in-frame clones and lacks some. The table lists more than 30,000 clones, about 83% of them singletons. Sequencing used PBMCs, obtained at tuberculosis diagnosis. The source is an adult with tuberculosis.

The CDR3: CASSLSGTSAYNEQFF. The CDR3 DNA reads TGTGCCAGCAGTTTGTCCGGGACTAGCGCGTACAATGAGCAGTTCTTC. The chain couples TRBV27 to TRBJ2-1, with 10 nucleotides matching TRBD2. V shed 3 bases, J shed 4 bases, and the junction held 6 bases outside the gene matches. Germline values: CDR1 MNHEY, CDR2 SMNVEV (reference sequence). This CDR3 has 16 amino acids.